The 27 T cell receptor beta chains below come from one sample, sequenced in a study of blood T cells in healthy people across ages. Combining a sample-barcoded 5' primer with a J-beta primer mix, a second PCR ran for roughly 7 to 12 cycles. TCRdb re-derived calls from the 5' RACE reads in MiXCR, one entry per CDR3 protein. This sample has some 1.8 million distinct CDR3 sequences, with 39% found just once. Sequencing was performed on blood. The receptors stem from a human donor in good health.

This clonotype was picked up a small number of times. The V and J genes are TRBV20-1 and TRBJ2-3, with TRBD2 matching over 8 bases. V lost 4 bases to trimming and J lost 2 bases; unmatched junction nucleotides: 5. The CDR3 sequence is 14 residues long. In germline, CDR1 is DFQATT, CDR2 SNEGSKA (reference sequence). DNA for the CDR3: TGCAGTGCTATGGCGGGGGGCTCCACAGATACGCAGTATTTT. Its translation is CSAMAGGSTDTQYF.

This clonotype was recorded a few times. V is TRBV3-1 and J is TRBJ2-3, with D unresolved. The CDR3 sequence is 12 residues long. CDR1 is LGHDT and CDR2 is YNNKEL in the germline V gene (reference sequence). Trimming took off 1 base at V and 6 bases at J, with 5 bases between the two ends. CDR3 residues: CASSQAWDTQYF. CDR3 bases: TGTGCCAGCAGCCAAGCTTGGGATACGCAGTATTTT.

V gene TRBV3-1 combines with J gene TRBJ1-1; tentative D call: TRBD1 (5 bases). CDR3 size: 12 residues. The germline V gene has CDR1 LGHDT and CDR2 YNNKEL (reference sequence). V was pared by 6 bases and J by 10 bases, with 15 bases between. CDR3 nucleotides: TGTGCCAGCAGTTACCTTCGGGGGGGAGCTTTCTTT. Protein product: CASSYLRGGAFF.

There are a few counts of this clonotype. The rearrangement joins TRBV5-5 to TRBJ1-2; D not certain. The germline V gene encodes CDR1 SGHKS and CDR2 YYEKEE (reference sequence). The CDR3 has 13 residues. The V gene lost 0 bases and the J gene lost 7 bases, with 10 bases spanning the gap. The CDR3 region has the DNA TGTGCCAGCAGCTTGGCCTTAGGTGGTGGCTACACCTTC. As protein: CASSLALGGGYTF.

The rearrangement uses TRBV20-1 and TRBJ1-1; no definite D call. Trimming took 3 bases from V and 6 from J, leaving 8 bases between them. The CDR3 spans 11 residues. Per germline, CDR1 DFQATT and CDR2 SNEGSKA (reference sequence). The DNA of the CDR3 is TGCAGTGCTAGTTGGGGTCCTGAAGCTTTCTTT. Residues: CSASWGPEAFF.

The CDR3 sequence is CASSSGTGPMPHSNQPQHF. CDR3 DNA sequence: TGCGCCAGCAGCTCGGGGACAGGGCCGATGCCTCATAGCAATCAGCCCCAGCATTTT. The chain links TRBV5-1 to TRBJ1-5; TRBD1 aligns across 9 bases. This CDR3 is 19 amino acids long. The trim removed 3 bases at V and 0 bases at J, leaving 13 bases unmatched. The V gene's germline CDR1 is SGHRS and CDR2 YFSETQ.

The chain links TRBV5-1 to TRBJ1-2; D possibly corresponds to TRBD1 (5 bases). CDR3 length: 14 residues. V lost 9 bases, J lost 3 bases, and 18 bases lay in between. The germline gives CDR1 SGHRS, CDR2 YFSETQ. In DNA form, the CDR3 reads TGCGCCACCCGAAGAGTGACAGAGGACTATGGCTACACCTTC. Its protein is CATRRVTEDYGYTF. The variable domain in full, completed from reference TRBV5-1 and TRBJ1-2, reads KAGVTQTPRYLIKTRGQQVTLSCSPISGHRSVSWYQQTPGQGLQFLFEYFSETQRNKGNFPGRFSGRQFSNSRSEMNVSTLELGDSALYLCATRRVTEDYGYTFGSGTRLTVV.

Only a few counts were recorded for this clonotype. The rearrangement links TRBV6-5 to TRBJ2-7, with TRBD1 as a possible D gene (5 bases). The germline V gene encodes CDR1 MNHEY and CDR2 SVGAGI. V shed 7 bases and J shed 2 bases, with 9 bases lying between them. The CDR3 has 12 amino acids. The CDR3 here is CASNSGTYEQYF. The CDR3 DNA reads TGTGCCAGCAACTCAGGGACCTACGAGCAGTACTTC.

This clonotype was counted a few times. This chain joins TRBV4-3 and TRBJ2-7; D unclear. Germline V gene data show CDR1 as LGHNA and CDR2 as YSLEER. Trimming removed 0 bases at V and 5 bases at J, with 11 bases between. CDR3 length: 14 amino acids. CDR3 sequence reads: CASSQERNPNEQYF. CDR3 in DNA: TGCGCCAGCAGCCAAGAGCGGAACCCTAACGAGCAGTACTTC.

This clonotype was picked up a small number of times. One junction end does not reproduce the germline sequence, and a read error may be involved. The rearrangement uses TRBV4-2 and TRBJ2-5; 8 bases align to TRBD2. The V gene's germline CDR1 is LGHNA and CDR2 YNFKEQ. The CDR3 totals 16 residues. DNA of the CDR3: TGTACCAGCAGCCAAGATGAAGGCGGGGGGCCTCAACAGCAGTACTTC. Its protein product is CTSSQDEGGGPQQQYF.

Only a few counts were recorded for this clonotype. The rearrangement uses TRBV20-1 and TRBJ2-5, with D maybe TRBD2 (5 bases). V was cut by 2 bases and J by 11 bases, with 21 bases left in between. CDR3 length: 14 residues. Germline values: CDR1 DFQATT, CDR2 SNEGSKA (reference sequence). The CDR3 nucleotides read TGCAGTGCTAGATCCGGAGGTAGGGCCGGGGAGCAGTACTTC. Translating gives CSARSGGRAGEQYF.

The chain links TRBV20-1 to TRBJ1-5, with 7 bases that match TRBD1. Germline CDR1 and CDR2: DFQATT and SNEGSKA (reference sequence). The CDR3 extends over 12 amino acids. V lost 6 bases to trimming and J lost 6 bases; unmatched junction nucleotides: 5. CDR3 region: CSATGEFQPQHF. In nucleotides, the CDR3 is TGCAGTGCCACAGGGGAATTTCAGCCCCAGCATTTT.

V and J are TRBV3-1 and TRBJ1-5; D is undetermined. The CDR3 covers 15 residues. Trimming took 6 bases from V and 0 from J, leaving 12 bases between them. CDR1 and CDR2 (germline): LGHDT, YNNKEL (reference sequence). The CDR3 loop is CASSQTLGSNQPQHF. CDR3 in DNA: TGTGCCAGCAGTCAAACATTGGGTAGCAATCAGCCCCAGCATTTT.

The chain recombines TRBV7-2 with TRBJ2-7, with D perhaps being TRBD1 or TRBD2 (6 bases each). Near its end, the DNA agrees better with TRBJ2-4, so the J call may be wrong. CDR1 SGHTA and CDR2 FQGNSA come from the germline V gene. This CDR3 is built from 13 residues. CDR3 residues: CASSPAGHLIQYF. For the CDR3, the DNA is TGTGCCAGCAGCCCGGCGGGACACCTCATTCAGTACTTC.

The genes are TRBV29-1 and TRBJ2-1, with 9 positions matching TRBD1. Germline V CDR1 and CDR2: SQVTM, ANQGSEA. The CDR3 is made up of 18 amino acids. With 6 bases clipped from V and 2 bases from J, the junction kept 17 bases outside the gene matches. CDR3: CSVRPGTGTVGPYNEQFF. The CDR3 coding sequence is TGCAGCGTGCGGCCCGGGACAGGGACAGTCGGGCCCTACAATGAGCAGTTCTTC.

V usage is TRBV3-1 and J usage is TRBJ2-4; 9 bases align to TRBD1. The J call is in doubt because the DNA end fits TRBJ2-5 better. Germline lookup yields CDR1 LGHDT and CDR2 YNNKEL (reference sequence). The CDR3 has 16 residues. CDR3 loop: CASSVIGTGTQETQYF. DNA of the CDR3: TGTGCCAGCAGTGTTATCGGGACAGGGACGCAAGAGACCCAGTACTTC.

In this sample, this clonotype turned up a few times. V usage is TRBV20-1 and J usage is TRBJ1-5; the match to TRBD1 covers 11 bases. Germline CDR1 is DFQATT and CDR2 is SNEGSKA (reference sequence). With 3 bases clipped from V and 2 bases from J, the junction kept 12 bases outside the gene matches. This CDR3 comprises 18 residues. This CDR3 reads CSASFGTGGTGGNQPQHF. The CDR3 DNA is TGCAGTGCTAGTTTCGGGACAGGGGGTACGGGGGGCAATCAGCCCCAGCATTTT.

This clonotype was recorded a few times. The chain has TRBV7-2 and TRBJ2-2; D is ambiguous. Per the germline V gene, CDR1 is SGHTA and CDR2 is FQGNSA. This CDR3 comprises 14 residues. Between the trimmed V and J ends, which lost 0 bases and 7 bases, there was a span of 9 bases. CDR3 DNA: TGTGCCAGCAGCTTAGCGCGAGGTTTCGGGGAGCTGTTTTTT. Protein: CASSLARGFGELFF.

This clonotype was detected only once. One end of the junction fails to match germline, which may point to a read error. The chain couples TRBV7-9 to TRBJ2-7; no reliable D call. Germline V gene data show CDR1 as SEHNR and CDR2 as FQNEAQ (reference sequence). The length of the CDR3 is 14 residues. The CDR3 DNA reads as TGTGCCGGCAGCTTAGATTACGAGGCGTACGAGCAGTACTTC. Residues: CAGSLDYEAYEQYF.

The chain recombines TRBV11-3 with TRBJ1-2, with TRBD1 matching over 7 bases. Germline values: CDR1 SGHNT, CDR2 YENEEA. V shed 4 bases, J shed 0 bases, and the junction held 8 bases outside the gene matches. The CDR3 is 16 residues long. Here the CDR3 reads CASSSNSGTANYGYTF. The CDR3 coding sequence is TGTGCCAGCAGCTCAAATAGCGGGACAGCTAACTATGGCTACACCTTC. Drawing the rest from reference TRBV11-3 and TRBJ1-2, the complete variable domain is EAGVVQSPRYKIIEKKQPVAFWCNPISGHNTLYWYLQNLGQGPELLIRYENEEAVDDSQLPKDRFSAERLKGVDSTLKIQPAELGDSAVYLCASSSNSGTANYGYTFGSGTRLTVV.

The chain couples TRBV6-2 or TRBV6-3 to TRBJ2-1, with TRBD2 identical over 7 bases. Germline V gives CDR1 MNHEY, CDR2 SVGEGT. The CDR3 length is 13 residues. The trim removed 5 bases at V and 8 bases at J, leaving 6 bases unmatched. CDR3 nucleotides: TGTGCCAGCAGTCCTAGACTAGCCCATGAGCAGTTCTTC. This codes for CASSPRLAHEQFF.

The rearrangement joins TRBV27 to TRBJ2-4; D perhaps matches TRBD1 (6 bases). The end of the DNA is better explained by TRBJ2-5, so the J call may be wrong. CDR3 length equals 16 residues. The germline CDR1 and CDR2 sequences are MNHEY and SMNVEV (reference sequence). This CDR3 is CASSLSSAGEIKTQYF. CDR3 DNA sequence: TGTGCCAGCAGTTTATCGAGTGCAGGGGAGATAAAGACCCAGTACTTC.

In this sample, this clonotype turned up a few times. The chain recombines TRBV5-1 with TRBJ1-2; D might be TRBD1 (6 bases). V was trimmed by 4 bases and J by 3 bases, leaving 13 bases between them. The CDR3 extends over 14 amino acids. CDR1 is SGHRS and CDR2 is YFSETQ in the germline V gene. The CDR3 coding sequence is TGCGCCAGCAGCGTAGTGCCAGGGGACTATGGCTACACCTTC. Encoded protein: CASSVVPGDYGYTF.

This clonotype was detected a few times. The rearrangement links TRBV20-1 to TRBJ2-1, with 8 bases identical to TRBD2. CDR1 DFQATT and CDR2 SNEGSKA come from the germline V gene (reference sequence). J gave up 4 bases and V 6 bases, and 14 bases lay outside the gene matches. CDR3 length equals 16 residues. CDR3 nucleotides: TGCAGTGCGAAATCCGCGCGGGGGGCCCTTTACAATGAGCAGTTCTTC. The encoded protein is CSAKSARGALYNEQFF.

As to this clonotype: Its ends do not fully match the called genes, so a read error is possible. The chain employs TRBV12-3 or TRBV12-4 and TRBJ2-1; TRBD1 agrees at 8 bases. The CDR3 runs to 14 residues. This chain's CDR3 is CASSWTDRDNEQFF. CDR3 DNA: TGCGCCAGCAGTTGGACGGACAGGGACAATGAGCAGTTCTTC.

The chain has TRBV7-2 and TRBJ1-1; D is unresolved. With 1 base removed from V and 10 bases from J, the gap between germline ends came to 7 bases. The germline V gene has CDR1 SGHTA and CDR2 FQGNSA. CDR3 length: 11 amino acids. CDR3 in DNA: TGTGCCAGCAGCTTAGTGAGGATAGCTTTCTTT. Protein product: CASSLVRIAFF.

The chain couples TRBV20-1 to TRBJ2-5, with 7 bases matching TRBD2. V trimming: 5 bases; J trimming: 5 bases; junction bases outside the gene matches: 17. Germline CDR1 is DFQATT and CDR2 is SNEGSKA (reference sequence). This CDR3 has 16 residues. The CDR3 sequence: CSAGPRGRGGRETQYF. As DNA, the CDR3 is TGCAGTGCTGGACCCCGAGGGAGGGGAGGTCGGGAGACCCAGTACTTC.